Presented here are 13 T cell receptor beta chains from one specimen sequenced in a study of response to subunit inactivated influenza vaccine. MiXCR, applied by TCRdb to the RT-PCR reads, yields one record per CDR3 protein. The table has about 780,000 distinct CDR3 sequences, approximately 17% seen once. The sequencing here drew on PBMCs from blood, taken roughly 5 days after vaccination. The receptors shown here come from a middle-aged man who received an inactivated influenza vaccine.

This clonotype has only a few counts. This chain joins TRBV6-2 or TRBV6-3 and TRBJ1-5; 7 positions match TRBD1. V gave up 0 bases and J gave up 6 bases; unmatched junction bases: 5. The CDR3 contains 15 residues. The germline gives CDR1 MNHEY, CDR2 SVGEGT. The CDR3 bases are TGTGCCAGCAGTTACTCGACAGGGAGGCGTCAGCCCCAGCATTTT. Amino acids: CASSYSTGRRQPQHF.

This chain uses TRBV7-2 with TRBJ2-2; D remains unclear. The CDR3 is 16 amino acids. Germline loops: CDR1 SGHTA, CDR2 FQGNSA. The V and J ends lost 2 bases and 1 base respectively, with 11 bases between them. The CDR3 DNA follows: TGTGCCAGCAGCTTACTCTCGAGAGGGAACACCGGGGAGCTGTTTTTT. This translates into CASSLLSRGNTGELFF.

The chain links TRBV11-2 to TRBJ2-3; D is possibly TRBD1 or TRBD2 (5 bases each). The CDR3 runs 17 residues. In germline, CDR1 is SGHAT, CDR2 FQNNGV. The V gene lost 1 base and the J gene lost 4 bases, with 18 bases spanning the gap. Here the CDR3 reads CASSLAIGTDTSDTQYF. The CDR3 region has the DNA TGTGCCAGCAGCTTAGCCATCGGGACCGATACCTCAGATACGCAGTATTTT.

This chain links TRBV5-1 with TRBJ2-1; the D gene is possibly TRBD2 (5 bases). Per germline, CDR1 SGHRS and CDR2 YFSETQ. V was cut by 5 bases and J by 4 bases, with 13 bases left in between. The CDR3 is 14 amino acids. CDR3 nucleotides: TGCGCCAGCAGGTGGAGCGGACGTTACAATGAGCAGTTCTTC. This translates into CASRWSGRYNEQFF.

This clonotype occurred a few times. The V and J genes are TRBV6-2 or TRBV6-3 and TRBJ2-7, with D perhaps TRBD1 or TRBD2 (5 bases each). CDR1 MNHEY and CDR2 SVGEGT come from the germline V gene. This CDR3 spans 15 amino acids. The germline V and J ends were trimmed by 6 bases and 4 bases, with 19 bases remaining between them. The CDR3 loop reads CASSRNRDQRYEQYF. The CDR3 nucleotides are TGTGCCAGCAGCAGAAACCGGGACCAGAGATACGAGCAGTACTTC.

This clonotype was recorded a few times. The chain uses TRBV6-2 or TRBV6-3 and TRBJ2-3, with D unclear. V lost 6 bases and J 2 bases, leaving 12 bases between the germline ends. Germline CDR1 MNHEY, CDR2 SVGEGT. The CDR3 is 14 residues long. Here the CDR3 reads CASRLYLDTDTQYF. In DNA form, the CDR3 reads TGTGCCAGCAGATTGTACCTAGACACAGATACGCAGTATTTT.

The rearrangement joins TRBV13 to TRBJ2-7, with D uncertain. The germline CDR1 and CDR2 sequences are PRHDT and FYEKMQ (reference sequence). The CDR3 extends over 13 amino acids. V lost 5 bases, J lost 4 bases, and 12 bases lay in between. CDR3 in DNA: TGTGCCAGCAGCCCCAAGGGCACGTACGAGCAGTACTTC. Its translation is CASSPKGTYEQYF.

The V and J genes are TRBV7-8 and TRBJ2-3; tentatively, D is TRBD2 (6 bases). From germline, CDR1 is SGHVS and CDR2 FQNEAQ. V was trimmed by 5 bases and J by 2 bases, leaving 20 bases between them. This CDR3 is 17 amino acids long. The DNA for the CDR3 is TGTGCCAGCAGCCCCCTAGCCGGACTAATGTACACAGATACGCAGTATTTT. Translated: CASSPLAGLMYTDTQYF.

V and J are TRBV7-9 and TRBJ2-1; the D gene is possibly TRBD2 (6 bases). The CDR3 extends over 16 amino acids. Trimming cost V 2 bases and J 4 bases, with 15 bases left between them. From germline, CDR1 is SEHNR and CDR2 FQNEAQ (reference sequence). The CDR3 region is CASSLSRRDLYNEQFF. The CDR3 nucleotides read TGTGCCAGCAGCTTATCGCGCCGGGACTTATACAATGAGCAGTTCTTC.

A few counts support this clonotype. V gene TRBV6-5 combines with J gene TRBJ2-6, with D uncertain. This CDR3 has 16 amino acids. Germline V gene data show CDR1 as MNHEY and CDR2 as SVGAGI. Trimming pared 4 bases from V and 2 bases from J, leaving 12 bases between. CDR3 loop: CASSSTGPPGANVLTF. For the CDR3, the DNA is TGTGCCAGCAGTTCTACGGGCCCTCCTGGGGCCAACGTCCTGACTTTC.

The V and J genes are TRBV5-1 and TRBJ2-7; the D gene is possibly TRBD2 (6 bases). This CDR3 spans 15 amino acids. Germline values: CDR1 SGHRS, CDR2 YFSETQ. V gave up 3 bases and J gave up 5 bases, with 18 bases separating them. CDR3 loop: CASSSLAALRNEQYF. CDR3 bases: TGCGCCAGCAGCTCATTAGCGGCCCTGCGGAACGAGCAGTACTTC. Complete variable domain (other parts from reference TRBV5-1 and TRBJ2-7): KAGVTQTPRYLIKTRGQQVTLSCSPISGHRSVSWYQQTPGQGLQFLFEYFSETQRNKGNFPGRFSGRQFSNSRSEMNVSTLELGDSALYLCASSSLAALRNEQYFGPGTRLTVT.

As concerns this clonotype: This may come from a read error, since a much larger clone is one base off. V is TRBV4-1 and J is TRBJ1-5; the D gene is possibly TRBD1 (6 bases). The DNA end lines up better with TRBJ2-3; the J call may be wrong. The germline V gene encodes CDR1 MGHRA and CDR2 YSYEKL. CDR3 length: 15 amino acids. CDR3 coding DNA: TGCGCCAGCAGCAAGGGGGACATGAATGCTCAGCCCCAGTATTTT. Residues: CASSKGDMNAQPQYF.

This clonotype was observed a handful of times. CDR3 coding DNA: TGTGCCAGCAGCTTCGACCTTTCTGGAAACACCATATATTTT. It codes for CASSFDLSGNTIYF. The V gene is TRBV7-8, the J gene TRBJ1-3, with D unclear. V was shortened by 3 bases and J by 1 base, with 7 bases between the two germline ends. Germline V gene sequence: CDR1 SGHVS, CDR2 FQNEAQ. This CDR3 region has 14 residues.